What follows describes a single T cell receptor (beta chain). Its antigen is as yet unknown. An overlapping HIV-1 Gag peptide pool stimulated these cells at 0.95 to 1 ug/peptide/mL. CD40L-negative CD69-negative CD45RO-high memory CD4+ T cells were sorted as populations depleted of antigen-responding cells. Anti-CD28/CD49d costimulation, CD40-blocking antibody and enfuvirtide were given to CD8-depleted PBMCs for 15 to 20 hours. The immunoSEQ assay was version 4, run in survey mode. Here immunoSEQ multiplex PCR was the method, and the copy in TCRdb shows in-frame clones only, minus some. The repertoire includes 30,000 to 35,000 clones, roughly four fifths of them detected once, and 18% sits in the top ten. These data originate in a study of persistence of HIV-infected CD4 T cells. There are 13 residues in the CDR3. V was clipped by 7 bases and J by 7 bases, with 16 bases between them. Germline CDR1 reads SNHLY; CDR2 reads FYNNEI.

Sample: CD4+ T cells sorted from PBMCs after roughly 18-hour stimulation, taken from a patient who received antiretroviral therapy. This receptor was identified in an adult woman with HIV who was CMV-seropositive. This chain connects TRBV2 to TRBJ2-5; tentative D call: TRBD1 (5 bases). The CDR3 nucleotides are TGTGCCAGCAACTCCGAACAGGCTGGGACCCAGTACTTC. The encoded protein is CASNSEQAGTQYF.